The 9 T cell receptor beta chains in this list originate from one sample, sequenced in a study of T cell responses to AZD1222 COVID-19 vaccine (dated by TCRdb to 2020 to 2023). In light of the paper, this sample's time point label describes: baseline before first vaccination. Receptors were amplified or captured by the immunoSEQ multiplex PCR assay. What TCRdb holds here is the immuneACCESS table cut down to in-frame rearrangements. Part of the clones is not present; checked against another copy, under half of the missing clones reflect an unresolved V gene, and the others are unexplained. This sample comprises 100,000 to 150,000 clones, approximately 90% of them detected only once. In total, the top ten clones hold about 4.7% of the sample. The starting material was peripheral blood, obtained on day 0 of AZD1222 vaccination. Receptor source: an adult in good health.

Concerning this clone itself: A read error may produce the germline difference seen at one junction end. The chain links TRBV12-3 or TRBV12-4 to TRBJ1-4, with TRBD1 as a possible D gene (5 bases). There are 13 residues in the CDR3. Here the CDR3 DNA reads TGTGCCAGCAGCACCGGGACTAGTGAAAAACTGTTTTTT. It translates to CASSTGTSEKLFF.

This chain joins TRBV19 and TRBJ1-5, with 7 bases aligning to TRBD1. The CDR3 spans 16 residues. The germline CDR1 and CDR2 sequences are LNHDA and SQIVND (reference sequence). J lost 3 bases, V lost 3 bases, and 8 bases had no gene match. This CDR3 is CASSIWTGGSNQPQHF. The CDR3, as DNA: TGTGCCAGTAGTATCTGGACAGGTGGATCCAATCAGCCCCAGCATTTT.

CDR3 in DNA: TGTGCCAGCAGCTTGGGTAAAAAAGCTTTCTTT. Its protein product is CASSLGKKAFF. This chain links TRBV5-6 with TRBJ1-1; no reliable D call. Trimming shortened V by 0 bases and J by 9 bases, and 6 bases separated the two germline ends. CDR1 is SGHDT, CDR2 YYEEEE, per germline. The CDR3 consists of 11 residues.

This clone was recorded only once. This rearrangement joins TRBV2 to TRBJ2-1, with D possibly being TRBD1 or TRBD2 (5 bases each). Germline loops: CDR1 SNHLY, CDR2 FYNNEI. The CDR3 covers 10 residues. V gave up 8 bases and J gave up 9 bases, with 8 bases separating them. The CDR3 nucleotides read TGTGCCAGCGGGACGATTGAGCAGTTCTTC. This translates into CASGTIEQFF.

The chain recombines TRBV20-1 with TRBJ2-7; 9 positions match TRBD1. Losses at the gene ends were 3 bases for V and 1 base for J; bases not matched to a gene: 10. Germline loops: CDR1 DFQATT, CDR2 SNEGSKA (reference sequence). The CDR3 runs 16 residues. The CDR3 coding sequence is TGCAGTGCTAGTGGGGGAGGCGGACAGGGGTCCTACGAGCAGTACTTC. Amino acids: CSASGGGGQGSYEQYF.

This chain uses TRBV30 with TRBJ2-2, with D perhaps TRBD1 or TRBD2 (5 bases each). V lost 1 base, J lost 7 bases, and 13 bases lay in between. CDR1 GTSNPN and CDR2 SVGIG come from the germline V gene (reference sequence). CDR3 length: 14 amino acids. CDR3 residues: CAWSGGANGGELFF. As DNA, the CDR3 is TGTGCCTGGAGTGGAGGGGCCAACGGCGGGGAGCTGTTTTTT.

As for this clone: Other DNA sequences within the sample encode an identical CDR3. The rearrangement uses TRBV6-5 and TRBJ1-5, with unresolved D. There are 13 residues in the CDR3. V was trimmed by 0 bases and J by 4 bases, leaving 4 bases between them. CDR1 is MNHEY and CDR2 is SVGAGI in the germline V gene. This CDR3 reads CASSYSHNQPQHF. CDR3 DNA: TGTGCCAGCAGTTACTCTCATAATCAGCCCCAGCATTTT.

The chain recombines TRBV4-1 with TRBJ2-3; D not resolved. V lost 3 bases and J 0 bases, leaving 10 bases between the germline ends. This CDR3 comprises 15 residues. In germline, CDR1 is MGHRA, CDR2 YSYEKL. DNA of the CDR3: TGCGCCAGCAGCCACCGAGACGCTAGCACAGATACGCAGTATTTT. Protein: CASSHRDASTDTQYF.

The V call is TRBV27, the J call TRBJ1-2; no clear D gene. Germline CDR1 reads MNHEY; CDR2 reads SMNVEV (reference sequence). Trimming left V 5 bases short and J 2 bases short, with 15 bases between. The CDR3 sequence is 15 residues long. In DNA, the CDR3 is TGTGCCAGCAGTCGAGAAAGAATGACGAACTATGGCTACACCTTC. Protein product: CASSRERMTNYGYTF.